This TCR beta chain stems from a study of human T cells and chemical hapten exposure (dated by TCRdb to 2020 to 2022). As for the study more broadly: For sensitization, 2% DPC in acetone was applied to a roughly 2 cm by roughly 2 cm area of upper inner arm skin. In alopecia patients, the study followed how the peripheral blood TCR repertoire changed in vivo over primary and secondary sensitization to diphenylcyclopropenone (DPC), a hapten. Libraries were combined into a pool for sequencing, and differences in TCR yield between samples came mainly from small differences in library volumes within the pool. Patch testing on the upper back used Finn chambers containing 0.01% DPC, with scoring done after 6 days according to International Contact Dermatitis Research Group standards. Around 30 alopecia patients provided blood for TCR sequencing at one to four time points (pre-sensitization, 2, 6 and 24 weeks). Patients additionally received weekly therapeutic DPC doses to the scalp throughout the approximately 22-week study period. The patient cohort, mostly female, included alopecia areata with under or over 50% scalp involvement, alopecia totalis and alopecia universalis. Patient blood was sampled pre-sensitization (week 0) and at 2, 6 and about 24 weeks after DPC sensitization. Overall study outcomes, separate from this receptor: Significantly more large CDR3 similarity clusters were formed by expanded TCRs than by pre-sensitization or healthy control sets, consistent with antigen-driven responses. After repeated subsampling, the strength of the expansion versus patch-test correlation and the threshold at which it became significant changed. DPC sensitization did not change how many TCRs were above 1 in 1000 frequency, and no evidence was found of alterations in global repertoire structure. All patients had alopecia, a presumed autoimmune disease, so their immune response might differ from that of healthy individuals. Patch test score was positively correlated with the number of PT1 expanded TCRs, with significance at thresholds 8, 16 and 32 but not at 4.

Cut back by 7 bases and 4 bases, the V and J ends lie 17 bases apart. The CDR3, cysteine through phenylalanine, is 16 amino acids long. The DNA shown is the 48-base CDR3, in frame from base 1. The germline V gene specifies MNHEY as CDR1 and SVGEGT as CDR2. Preparation of the library involved RACE. The instrument given in TCRdb is NextSeq 500. Library preparation attached unique molecular identifiers to individual cDNA molecules for quantitative, reproducible TCR counting. For every blood RNA sample, sequencing covered both the TCR alpha and TCR beta chains. From the authors' description of their analysis: A median of around 96,000 TCRs per sample was observed, with a range of 23,224 to 690,600. The Decombinator software suite was used to annotate V, J and CDR3 in the TCR reads. For the PS versus PT1 abundance plots, all samples were subsampled to the same number of TCRs (28,000). Expanded TCRs were defined as absent before sensitization and observed at least eight times at the 2-week time point. In TCRdb, the public reads were trimmed at Q25 with fastp and aligned with MiXCR, with productive beta chains retained. Rows matching on CDR3 protein sequence are summarized as one entry with the most common DNA and genes. TCRdb, not the authors, supplied the V and J calls. For this sample there are a few hundred thousand distinct CDR3 sequences; 7.5% to 8% appear just once. Roughly 1.2% of the sample lies in the top ten.

There are a few counts of this clonotype. Its target antigen remains unknown. No base quality values were provided; no much bigger clone lies one nucleotide off. The time point tag for this specimen amounts to: pre-sensitization, week 0. According to the study, the label for this sample's treatment or condition signals: therapeutic diphenylcyclopropenone sensitization with weekly scalp DPC. At each patch-test visit, blood was drawn before the patch test was applied. Patients were considered eligible if aged 18 to 70, diagnosed with alopecia and deemed suitable for DPC therapy, and patients were excluded if pregnant. Total RNA was isolated from unfractionated whole blood collected in Tempus Blood RNA tubes.

In this chain, TRBV6-2 or TRBV6-3 is recombined with TRBJ2-6; a tentative D match to TRBD2 spans 5 bases. The receptor was derived from a man between 18 and 29 years old with alopecia areata. Some clones in this sample may be carry-over from other donors' samples. The sample consisted of whole blood, taken in connection with sensitization to the hapten diphenylcyclopropenone (DPC). Here the CDR3 is given as CASTPTHWRGANVLTF. The sequenced DNA is TGTGCCAGCACCCCGACTCACTGGAGGGGGGCCAACGTCCTGACTTTC.